These T cell receptor beta chains were read from a single sample in a study of CD8 T cells in Susac syndrome. TCRdb re-called the immunoSEQ multiplex PCR reads with MiXCR, one entry per CDR3 protein. The sample carries roughly 130,000 distinct CDR3 sequences, 90% to 95% recorded once. Sequencing was performed on CD4+ T cells from PBMCs. The source is a human donor with multiple sclerosis. Each CDR3 is given with its conserved first and last residue. The D gene is left open where the match is weak. Expanded clones get a size class; other rows say once, few or many, or leave the size out.

len	j_gene	v_gene	d_gene	abundance	CDR3aa	CDR3nt
14	TRBJ1-2	TRBV20-1	.	once	CSGEGVGINYGYTF	TGCAGTGGAGAGGGGGTTGGAATAAACTATGGCTACACCTTC
14	TRBJ2-7	TRBV7-2	TRBD2	.	CASSPAGGRNEQYF	TGTGCCAGCAGCCCAGCGGGAGGGCGGAACGAGCAGTACTTC
15	TRBJ2-7	TRBV13	TRBD2	.	CASSLGGQREYQQYF	TGTGCCAGCAGCTTAGGCGGGCAGCGGGAGTATCAGCAGTACTTC
11	TRBJ2-7	TRBV20-1	.	.	CSARGLYEQYF	TGCAGTGCTAGAGGCCTCTACGAGCAGTACTTC
12	TRBJ2-7	TRBV2	.	.	CASSDVSYEQYF	TGTGCCAGCAGTGACGTCTCCTACGAGCAGTACTTC
13	TRBJ2-2	TRBV2	TRBD1	.	CASRGQATGELFF	TGTGCCAGCAGGGGACAGGCCACCGGGGAGCTGTTTTTT
11	TRBJ1-2	TRBV20-1	.	once	CSARDNYGYTF	TGCAGTGCTAGAGATAACTATGGCTACACCTTC
14	TRBJ1-2	TRBV28	.	.	CASSPSRGGYGYTF	TGTGCCAGCAGTCCCTCCAGGGGCGGCTATGGCTACACCTTC
15	TRBJ2-1	TRBV20-1	.	.	CSARDPGRSVNEQFF	TGCAGTGCTAGAGATCCAGGGAGATCAGTCAATGAGCAGTTCTTC
15	TRBJ1-5	TRBV24-1	.	.	CATSDGSYSNQPQHF	TGTGCCACCAGTGATGGGAGCTATAGCAATCAGCCCCAGCATTTT
16	TRBJ1-5	TRBV10-3	TRBD1	.	CAISESEGAGNQPQHF	TGTGCCATCAGTGAGTCAGAGGGGGCGGGCAATCAGCCCCAGCATTTT
13	TRBJ2-5	TRBV5-4	.	once	CASSQTREETQYF	TGTGCCAGCAGCCAAACTCGGGAGGAGACCCAGTACTTC
14	TRBJ2-7	TRBV27	TRBD2	.	CASSPAGGLYEQYF	TGTGCCAGCAGCCCAGCGGGGGGCCTTTACGAGCAGTACTTC
12	TRBJ1-1	TRBV20-1	.	.	CSASGALGEAFF	TGCAGTGCTAGCGGGGCCCTAGGTGAAGCTTTCTTT
13	TRBJ1-1	TRBV12-3/TRBV12-4	.	.	CASSRPGITEAFF	TGTGCCAGCAGTAGACCAGGGATCACTGAAGCTTTCTTT
14	TRBJ1-1	TRBV12-3/TRBV12-4	.	.	CASRAAGANTEAFF	TGTGCCAGCAGGGCGGCAGGGGCGAACACTGAAGCTTTCTTT
16	TRBJ1-5	TRBV3-1	.	.	CASSQVGGLGEGAQHF	TGTGCCAGCAGCCAAGTTGGGGGACTCGGTGAAGGGGCCCAGCATTTT
17	TRBJ2-5	TRBV18	TRBD2	.	CASSPEQLAGPAGAQYF	TGTGCCAGCTCACCAGAACAACTAGCGGGGCCCGCAGGGGCCCAGTACTTC
13	TRBJ1-2	TRBV18	.	few	CASSRTGSYGYTF	TGTGCCAGCTCACGTACAGGGTCCTATGGCTACACCTTC
12	TRBJ2-7	TRBV30	.	.	CAWSALRRMKYF	TGTGCCTGGAGTGCCCTACGACGTATGAAGTACTTC
14	TRBJ1-1	TRBV11-1	.	.	CASSLAAGNTEAFF	TGTGCCAGCAGCTTAGCGGCGGGAAACACTGAAGCTTTCTTT
16	TRBJ1-4	TRBV20-1	.	.	CSARDGGGAANEKLFF	TGCAGTGCTAGAGATGGGGGGGGAGCAGCTAATGAAAAACTGTTTTTT
15	TRBJ2-7	TRBV28	.	.	CASTKPHGLSYEQYF	TGTGCCAGCACCAAACCCCACGGATTATCCTACGAGCAGTACTTC
13	TRBJ2-3	TRBV7-2	TRBD1	.	CASSPTRQGTQYF	TGTGCCAGCAGCCCCACTCGACAGGGTACGCAGTATTTT
12	TRBJ1-4	TRBV30	.	.	CASLEGNAKLFF	TGTGCCTCCCTGGAGGGTAACGCAAAACTGTTTTTT
17	TRBJ2-1	TRBV9	TRBD2	once	CASSEFQLAGVTNEQFF	TGTGCCAGCAGCGAGTTCCAACTAGCGGGAGTTACAAATGAGCAGTTCTTC
15	TRBJ2-6	TRBV24-1	.	.	CATLGASSGANVLTF	TGTGCCACCTTAGGTGCGAGCTCTGGGGCCAACGTCCTGACTTTC
14	TRBJ2-6	TRBV20-1	.	.	CSARGGAGANVLTF	TGCAGTGCCAGGGGCGGCGCTGGGGCCAACGTCCTGACTTTC
16	TRBJ2-3	TRBV5-1	.	.	CASSLDLASGADTQYF	TGCGCCAGCAGCTTGGACCTAGCGTCGGGCGCAGATACGCAGTATTTT
15	TRBJ2-2	TRBV30	.	.	CASDYRRSNTGELFF	TGTGCCTCCGATTACAGAAGATCGAACACCGGGGAGCTGTTTTTT
13	TRBJ2-3	TRBV29-1	.	.	CSVGGPFTDTQYF	TGCAGCGTAGGTGGGCCTTTCACAGATACGCAGTATTTT
15	TRBJ2-2	TRBV20-1	.	.	CSASIGRDLAGELFF	TGCAGTGCTAGTATAGGCCGGGATTTGGCCGGGGAGCTGTTTTTT
13	TRBJ2-7	TRBV29-1	TRBD1	.	CSVGGQGPYEQYF	TGCAGCGTTGGGGGACAGGGTCCCTACGAGCAGTACTTC
12	TRBJ2-4	TRBV29-1	.	.	CSVELVKNIQYF	TGCAGCGTTGAACTGGTCAAAAACATTCAGTACTTC
16	TRBJ2-3	TRBV7-3	TRBD2	.	CASSRTSGVSTDTQYF	TGTGCCAGCAGTCGGACTAGCGGGGTTAGCACAGATACGCAGTATTTT
15	TRBJ2-4	TRBV27	.	.	CASSLSLNPSNIQYF	TGTGCCAGCAGTTTATCCCTAAATCCCTCAAACATTCAGTACTTC
12	TRBJ1-2	TRBV29-1	.	.	CSVVSNNYGYTF	TGCAGCGTTGTTAGCAATAACTATGGCTACACCTTC
16	TRBJ2-7	TRBV9	.	.	CASSVGSNSGTYEQYF	TGTGCCAGCAGCGTAGGTTCTAATAGCGGCACCTACGAGCAGTACTTC
10	TRBJ1-2	TRBV30	.	.	CAFTPGGYTF	TGTGCCTTCACACCTGGCGGCTACACCTTC
16	TRBJ1-2	TRBV11-2	.	.	CASSLDHRAANYGYTF	TGTGCCAGCAGCTTAGATCACAGGGCAGCTAACTATGGCTACACCTTC
14	TRBJ2-1	TRBV20-1	TRBD2	.	CSARRLAGADEQFF	TGCAGTGCTAGGCGACTAGCGGGAGCAGATGAGCAGTTCTTC
13	TRBJ2-1	TRBV20-1	TRBD2	.	CSAQRGAYNEQFF	TGCAGTGCCCAGCGGGGGGCGTACAATGAGCAGTTCTTC
14	TRBJ2-1	TRBV7-9	TRBD1	.	CASIPQGWSGEQFF	TGTGCCAGCATCCCACAGGGGTGGTCGGGTGAGCAGTTCTTC
15	TRBJ1-2	TRBV29-1	TRBD1	.	CSVSRKMDRGRGYTF	TGCAGCGTTTCGCGGAAGATGGACAGGGGGCGAGGCTACACCTTC
13	TRBJ1-1	TRBV10-2	.	.	CASSRSRVTEAFF	TGCGCCAGCAGCCGCAGTAGGGTCACTGAAGCTTTCTTT
14	TRBJ1-5	TRBV6-5	.	.	CASSGPGFAQPQHF	TGTGCCAGCAGTGGGCCGGGGTTCGCTCAGCCCCAGCATTTT
13	TRBJ2-5	TRBV2	TRBD1	.	CASNPDRVETQYF	TGTGCCAGCAACCCAGACAGGGTAGAGACCCAGTACTTC
15	TRBJ2-1	TRBV5-4	.	.	CASSPQSGLYNEQFF	TGTGCCAGCAGCCCCCAGTCGGGCCTCTACAATGAGCAGTTCTTC
14	TRBJ2-5	TRBV9	.	.	CASSADPLGETQYF	TGTGCCAGCAGCGCGGACCCGCTGGGGGAGACCCAGTACTTC
14	TRBJ1-5	TRBV4-3	.	.	CASSRWPSNQPQHF	TGCGCCAGCAGCCGTTGGCCGAGCAATCAGCCCCAGCATTTT
13	TRBJ2-1	TRBV24-1	.	.	CATSDGVYNEQFF	TGTGCCACCAGTGACGGAGTCTACAATGAGCAGTTCTTC
17	TRBJ1-1	TRBV4-1	TRBD1	.	CASSQGGGHRTHTEAFF	TGCGCCAGCAGCCAAGGAGGGGGCCATCGGACACACACTGAAGCTTTCTTT
15	TRBJ2-7	TRBV15	.	.	CATSRGNQGTYEQYF	TGTGCCACCAGCAGGGGTAATCAGGGAACCTACGAGCAGTACTTC